This T cell receptor (beta chain) is drawn from a study of T cell repertoires in cytomegalovirus infection. Study-level information: It can be stated that public TCR beta signatures indicated CMV infection as well as a matching HLA type. Regarding the study as a whole: Summed frequency of shared TCR beta families picked out CMV carriers who also had the relevant HLA. The response measured ex vivo was dominated by TCR beta clonotypes (HLA-C-restricted and CMV-specific).

TCRdb reprocessed the reads via MiXCR and lists one record per CDR3 protein. The sample includes nearly 450,000 distinct CDR3 sequences, roughly a third of them seen just once. CDR3 length: 17 amino acids. In germline, CDR1 is SGHVS, CDR2 FNYEAQ. Losses at the gene ends were 3 bases for V and 6 bases for J; bases not matched to a gene: 6. A note on this clonotype: Antigen: not known.

The genes are TRBV7-6 and TRBJ2-2, with 14 bases lining up with TRBD2. The clonotype originates from a human donor in good health (CMV status not recorded). Some clones in this sample may be carry-over from other donors' samples. The sequencing sample was made of PBMCs. The CDR3 DNA is TGTGCCAGCAGCTTGGAACCGACTAGCGGGGGGGCCGGGGAGCTGTTTTTT. As protein: CASSLEPTSGGAGELFF.